The clone carrying this TCR beta chain was detected only once. The V gene lost 0 bases and the J gene lost 2 bases, with 5 bases spanning the gap. CDR1 is SGHVS, CDR2 FNYEAQ, per germline. The CDR3 runs 14 residues. This sample is part of a study of T cell changes during pregnancy in multiple sclerosis. Sequenced by immunoSEQ multiplex PCR; TCRdb stores in-frame clones only, minus some. This repertoire shows around 45,000 clones, about 90% found once; its top ten account for less than 0.75%. The TCR was taken from a female donor with multiple sclerosis, enrolled in a pregnancy study. Sequences were derived from CD4+ T cells from peripheral blood mononuclear cells, sampled before pregnancy. The chain has TRBV7-6 and TRBJ2-1; D gene ambiguous. CDR3 DNA sequence: TGTGCCAGCAGCTTAGCCGGTACCTACAATGAGCAGTTCTTC. Its protein product is CASSLAGTYNEQFF. Full variable domain (outside the CDR3, taken from reference TRBV7-6 and TRBJ2-1): GAGVSQSPRYKVTKRGQDVALRCDPISGHVSLYWYRQALGQGPEFLTYFNYEAQQDKSGLPNDRFSAERPEGSISTLTIQRTEQRDSAMYRCASSLAGTYNEQFFGPGTRLTVL.